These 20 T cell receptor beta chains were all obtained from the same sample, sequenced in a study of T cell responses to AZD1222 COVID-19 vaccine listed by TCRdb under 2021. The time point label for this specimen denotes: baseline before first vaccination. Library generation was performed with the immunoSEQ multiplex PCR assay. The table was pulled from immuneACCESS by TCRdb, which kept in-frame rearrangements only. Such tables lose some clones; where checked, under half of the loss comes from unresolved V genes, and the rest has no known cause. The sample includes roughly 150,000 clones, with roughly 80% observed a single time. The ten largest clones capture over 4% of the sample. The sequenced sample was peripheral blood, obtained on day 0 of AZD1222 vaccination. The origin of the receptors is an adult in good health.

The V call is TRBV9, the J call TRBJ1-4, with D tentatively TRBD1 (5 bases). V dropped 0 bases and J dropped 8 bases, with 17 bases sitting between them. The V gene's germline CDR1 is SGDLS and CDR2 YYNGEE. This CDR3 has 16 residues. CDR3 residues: CASSVAVRGLGEKLFF. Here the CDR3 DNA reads TGTGCCAGCAGCGTAGCAGTTCGGGGCCTAGGAGAAAAACTGTTTTTT.

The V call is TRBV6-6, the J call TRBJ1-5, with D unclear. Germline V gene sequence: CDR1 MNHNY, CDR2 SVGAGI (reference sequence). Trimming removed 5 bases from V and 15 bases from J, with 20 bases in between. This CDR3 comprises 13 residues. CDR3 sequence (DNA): TGTGCCAGCAGTCCCCTGCCGGAGGGCCCGGGGCATTTT. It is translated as CASSPLPEGPGHF.

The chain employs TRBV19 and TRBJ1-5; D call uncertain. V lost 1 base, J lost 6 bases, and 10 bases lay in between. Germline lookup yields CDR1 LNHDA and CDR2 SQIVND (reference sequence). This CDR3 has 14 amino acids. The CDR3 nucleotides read TGTGCCAGTAGTATAGGCCCACAGATTCAGCCCCAGCATTTT. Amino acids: CASSIGPQIQPQHF. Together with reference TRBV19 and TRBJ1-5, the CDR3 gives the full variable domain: DGGITQSPKYLFRKEGQNVTLSCEQNLNHDAMYWYRQDPGQGLRLIYYSQIVNDFQKGDIAEGYSVSREKKESFPLTVTSAQKNPTAFYLCASSIGPQIQPQHFGDGTRLSIL.

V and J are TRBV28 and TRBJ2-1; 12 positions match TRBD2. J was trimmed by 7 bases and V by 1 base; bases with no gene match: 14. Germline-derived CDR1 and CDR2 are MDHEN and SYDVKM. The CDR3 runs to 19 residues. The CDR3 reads CASSLSGLAGGPRVNEQFF. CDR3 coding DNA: TGTGCCAGCAGTTTATCTGGCCTAGCGGGGGGGCCCCGAGTGAATGAGCAGTTCTTC.

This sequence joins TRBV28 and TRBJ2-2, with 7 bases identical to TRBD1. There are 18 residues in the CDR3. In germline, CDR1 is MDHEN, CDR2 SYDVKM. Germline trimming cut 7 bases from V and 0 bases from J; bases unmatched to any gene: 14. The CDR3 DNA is TGTGCCAGCATTCCAACGCGACAGGGACCAACGAACACCGGGGAGCTGTTTTTT. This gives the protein CASIPTRQGPTNTGELFF.

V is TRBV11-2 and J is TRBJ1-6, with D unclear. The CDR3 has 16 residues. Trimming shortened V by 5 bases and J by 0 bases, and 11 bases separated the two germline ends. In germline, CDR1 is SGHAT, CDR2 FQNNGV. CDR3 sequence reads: CASSPRGFSYNSPLHF. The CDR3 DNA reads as TGTGCCAGCAGCCCTAGAGGCTTCTCCTATAATTCACCCCTCCACTTT.

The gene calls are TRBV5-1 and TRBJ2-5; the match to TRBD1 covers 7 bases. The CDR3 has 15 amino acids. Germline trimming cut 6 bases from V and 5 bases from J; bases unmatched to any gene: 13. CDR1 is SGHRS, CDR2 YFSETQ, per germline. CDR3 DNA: TGCGCCAGCACCCCATCGACAGGGAGATTGGAGACCCAGTACTTC. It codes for CASTPSTGRLETQYF.

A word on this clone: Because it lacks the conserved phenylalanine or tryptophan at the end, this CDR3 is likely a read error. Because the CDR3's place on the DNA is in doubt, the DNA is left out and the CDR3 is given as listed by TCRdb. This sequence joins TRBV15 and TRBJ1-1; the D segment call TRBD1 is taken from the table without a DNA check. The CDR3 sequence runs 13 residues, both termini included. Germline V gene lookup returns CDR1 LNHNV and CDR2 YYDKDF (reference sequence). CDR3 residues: CATSRPGQGAAIL.

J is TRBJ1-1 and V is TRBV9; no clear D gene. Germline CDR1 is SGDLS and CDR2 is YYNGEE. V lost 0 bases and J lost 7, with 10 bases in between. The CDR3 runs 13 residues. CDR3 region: CASSVVGSYEAFF. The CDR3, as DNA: TGTGCCAGCAGCGTAGTGGGCAGCTATGAAGCTTTCTTT.

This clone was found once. CDR3 sequence (DNA): TGTGCCAGCAGCCAAGGGACGGTTGGGCTTCGGTATGGCTACACCTTC. Translated: CASSQGTVGLRYGYTF. V and J are TRBV3-1 (or the pseudogene TRBV3-2) and TRBJ1-2, with D hard to call. Germline V gene data show CDR1 as LGHDT and CDR2 as YNNKEL (reference sequence). This CDR3 is built from 16 residues. V was pared by 1 base and J by 5 bases, with 17 bases between.

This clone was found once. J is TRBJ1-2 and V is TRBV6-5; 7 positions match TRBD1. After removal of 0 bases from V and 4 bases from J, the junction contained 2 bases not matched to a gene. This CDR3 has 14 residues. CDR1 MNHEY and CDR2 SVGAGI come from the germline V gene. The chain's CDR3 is CASSYSSGGYGYTF. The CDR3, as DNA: TGTGCCAGCAGTTACTCATCAGGGGGCTATGGCTACACCTTC.

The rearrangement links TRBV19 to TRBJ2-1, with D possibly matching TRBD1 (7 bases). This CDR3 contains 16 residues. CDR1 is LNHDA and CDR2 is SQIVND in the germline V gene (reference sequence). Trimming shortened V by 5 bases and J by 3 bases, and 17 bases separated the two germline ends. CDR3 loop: CASSARQGLIYNEQFF. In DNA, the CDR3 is TGTGCCAGTAGTGCGCGACAGGGACTCATCTACAATGAGCAGTTCTTC.

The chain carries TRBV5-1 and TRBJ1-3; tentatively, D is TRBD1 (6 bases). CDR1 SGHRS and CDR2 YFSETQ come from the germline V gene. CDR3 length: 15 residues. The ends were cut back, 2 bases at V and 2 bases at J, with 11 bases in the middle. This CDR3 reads CASSLSGAAGNTIYF. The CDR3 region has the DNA TGCGCCAGCAGCTTATCGGGGGCGGCTGGAAACACCATATATTTT.

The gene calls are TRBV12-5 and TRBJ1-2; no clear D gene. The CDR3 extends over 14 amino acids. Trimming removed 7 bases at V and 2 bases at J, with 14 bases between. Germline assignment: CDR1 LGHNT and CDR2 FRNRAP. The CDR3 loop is CASATEGPNYGYTF. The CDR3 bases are TGTGCTAGTGCTACCGAAGGGCCCAACTATGGCTACACCTTC. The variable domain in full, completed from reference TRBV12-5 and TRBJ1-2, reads DARVTQTPRHKVTEMGQEVTMRCQPILGHNTVFWYRQTMMQGLELLAYFRNRAPLDDSGMPKDRFSAEMPDATLATLKIQPSEPRDSAVYFCASATEGPNYGYTFGSGTRLTVV.

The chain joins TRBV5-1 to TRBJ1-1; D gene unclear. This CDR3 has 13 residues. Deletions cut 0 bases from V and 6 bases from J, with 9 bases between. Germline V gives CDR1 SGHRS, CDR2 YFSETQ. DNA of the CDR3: TGCGCCAGCAGCTTGGATGTCAGCTCTGAAGCTTTCTTT. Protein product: CASSLDVSSEAFF. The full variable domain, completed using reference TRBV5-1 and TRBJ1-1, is KAGVTQTPRYLIKTRGQQVTLSCSPISGHRSVSWYQQTPGQGLQFLFEYFSETQRNKGNFPGRFSGRQFSNSRSEMNVSTLELGDSALYLCASSLDVSSEAFFGQGTRLTVV.

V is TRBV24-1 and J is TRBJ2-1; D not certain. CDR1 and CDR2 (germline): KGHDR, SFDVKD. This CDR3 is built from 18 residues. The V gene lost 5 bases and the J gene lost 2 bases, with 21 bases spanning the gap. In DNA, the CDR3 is TGTGCCACCAGTGGGGCCTCGGACGGGCGGTTAACCTACAATGAGCAGTTCTTC. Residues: CATSGASDGRLTYNEQFF.

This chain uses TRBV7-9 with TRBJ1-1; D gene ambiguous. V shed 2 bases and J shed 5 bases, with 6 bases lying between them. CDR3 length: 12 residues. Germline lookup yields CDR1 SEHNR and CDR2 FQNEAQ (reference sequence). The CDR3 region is CASSLPRTEAFF. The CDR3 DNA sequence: TGTGCCAGCAGCTTACCCCGGACTGAAGCTTTCTTT.

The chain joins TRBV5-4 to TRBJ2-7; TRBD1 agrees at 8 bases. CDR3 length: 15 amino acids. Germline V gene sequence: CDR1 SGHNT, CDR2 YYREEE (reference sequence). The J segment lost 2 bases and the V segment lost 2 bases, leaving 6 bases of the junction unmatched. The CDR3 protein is CASSLPDRGAYEQYF. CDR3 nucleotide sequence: TGTGCCAGCAGCTTACCTGACAGGGGAGCCTACGAGCAGTACTTC.

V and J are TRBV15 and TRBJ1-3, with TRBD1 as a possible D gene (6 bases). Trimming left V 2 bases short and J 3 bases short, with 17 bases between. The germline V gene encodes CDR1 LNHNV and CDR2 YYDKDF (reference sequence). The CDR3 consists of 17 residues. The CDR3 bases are TGTGCCACCAGCAGATTACCGTGGAGGGGGTATGGAAACACCATATATTTT. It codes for CATSRLPWRGYGNTIYF.

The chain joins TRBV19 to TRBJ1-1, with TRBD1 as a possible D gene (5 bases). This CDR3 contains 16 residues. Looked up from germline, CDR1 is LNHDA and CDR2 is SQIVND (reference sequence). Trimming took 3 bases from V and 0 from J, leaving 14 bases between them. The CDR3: CASSIPSDSLNTEAFF. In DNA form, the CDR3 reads TGTGCCAGTAGTATCCCCTCTGACAGTTTGAACACTGAAGCTTTCTTT.